The clone carrying this TCR beta chain was counted a few times. The antigen is undetermined. The data stem from a study of regulatory T cells in long-lasting Graves disease. Study-wide results and limits: A reduction in accuracy may have resulted from the small sample size.

Time point in this sample: newly diagnosed GD, antithyroid drugs for less than 3 months. RNA from PBMCs was the source of the TCR library. CDR3 regions were amplified by Arm-PCR using iRepertoire HTBI primers to build TCR beta libraries. MiXCR, run by TCRdb on the multiplex PCR reads, gives a single entry per CDR3 protein. The table includes about 530,000 distinct CDR3 sequences, approximately 16% detected once. These data were likewise used in another study, on T cells in Graves' hyperthyroidism and ophthalmopathy.

The TCR comes from a woman aged 40 to 65 with Graves disease. This specimen was peripheral blood mononuclear cells (PBMCs), taken at new diagnosis, from a patient treated with antithyroid drugs.

The DNA for the CDR3 is TGTGCCAGCAGTGTCGGTTTCGGCAATCAGCCCCAGCATTTT. The encoded protein is CASSVGFGNQPQHF. The chain employs TRBV6-1 and TRBJ1-5; D remains unclear. Germline CDR1 MNHNS, CDR2 SASEGT. Trimming stripped 4 bases from V and 2 bases from J, with 9 bases between. This CDR3 contains 14 residues.